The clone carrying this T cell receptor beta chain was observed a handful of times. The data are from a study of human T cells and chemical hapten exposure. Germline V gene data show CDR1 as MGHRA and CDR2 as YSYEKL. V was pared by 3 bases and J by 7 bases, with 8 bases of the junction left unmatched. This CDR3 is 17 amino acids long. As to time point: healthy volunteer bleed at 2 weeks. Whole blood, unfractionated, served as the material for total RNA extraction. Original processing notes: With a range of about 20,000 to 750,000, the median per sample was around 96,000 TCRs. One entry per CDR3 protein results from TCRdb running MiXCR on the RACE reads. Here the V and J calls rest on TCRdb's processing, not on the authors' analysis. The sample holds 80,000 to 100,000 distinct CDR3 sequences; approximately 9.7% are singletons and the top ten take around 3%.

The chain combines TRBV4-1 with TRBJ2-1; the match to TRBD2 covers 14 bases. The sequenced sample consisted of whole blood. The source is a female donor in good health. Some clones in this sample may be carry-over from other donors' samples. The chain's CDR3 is CASSHLGGTSGSNEQFF. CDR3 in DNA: TGCGCCAGCAGCCACCTTGGGGGGACTAGCGGGAGTAATGAGCAGTTCTTC.